The clone carrying this T cell receptor beta chain was recorded a few times. Its antigen is undetermined. The record originates from a study of beta chain features in type 1 diabetes. Broader study findings: In comparison with healthy donors, patients had naive, central memory and Treg TCRB repertoires that appeared more similar. In patients and controls equally, PCR might favor templates that are shorter. There was no resolution here of whether HLA type influences TCRB rearrangement.

V lost 10 bases, J lost 3 bases, and 12 bases lay in between. The V gene's germline CDR1 is MDHEN and CDR2 SYDVKM. This CDR3 is built from 12 residues. Expressed TCRB transcripts got sequenced, as all isolated RNA was reverse transcribed. Assay used: immunoSEQ multiplex PCR; TCRdb lists only in-frame clones, some missing. Of hundreds of thousands of clones listed, roughly 16% are singletons. Material: naive CD4+ T cells from blood. The source is a man between 18 and 35 years old in good health. This rearrangement joins TRBV28 to TRBJ1-2, with no clear D. The CDR3: CATEDPHYGYTF. The CDR3 bases are TGTGCCACAGAGGATCCCCACTATGGCTACACCTTC.